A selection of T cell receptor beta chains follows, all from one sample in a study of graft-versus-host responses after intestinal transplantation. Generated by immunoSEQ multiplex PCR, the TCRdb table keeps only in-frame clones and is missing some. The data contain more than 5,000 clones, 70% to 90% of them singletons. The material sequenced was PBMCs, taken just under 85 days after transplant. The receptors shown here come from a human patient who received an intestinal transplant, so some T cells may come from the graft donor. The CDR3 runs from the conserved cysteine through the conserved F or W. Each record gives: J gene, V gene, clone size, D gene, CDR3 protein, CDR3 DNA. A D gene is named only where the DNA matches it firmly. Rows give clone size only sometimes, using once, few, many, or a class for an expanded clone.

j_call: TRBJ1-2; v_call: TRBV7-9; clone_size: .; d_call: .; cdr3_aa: CASSPFPTEFPF; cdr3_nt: TGTGCCAGCAGCCCCTTTCCGACGGAGTTCCCCTTC
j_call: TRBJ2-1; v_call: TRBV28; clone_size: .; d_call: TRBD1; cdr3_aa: CASSPPGQGALEQFF; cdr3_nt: TGTGCCAGCAGTCCCCCGGGACAGGGGGCTTTGGAGCAGTTCTTC
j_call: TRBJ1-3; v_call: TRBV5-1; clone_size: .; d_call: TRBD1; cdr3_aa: CASSPTGPGNTIYF; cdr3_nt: TGCGCCAGCAGCCCGACAGGGCCTGGAAACACCATATATTTT
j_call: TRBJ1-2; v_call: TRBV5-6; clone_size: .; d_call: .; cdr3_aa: CASSLVSVGRGYTF; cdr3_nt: TGTGCCAGCAGCTTGGTGTCAGTAGGACGTGGCTACACCTTC
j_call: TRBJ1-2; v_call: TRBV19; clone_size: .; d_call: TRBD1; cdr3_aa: CASSVGGLYGYTF; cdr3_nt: TGTGCCAGTAGTGTAGGGGGCCTCTATGGCTACACCTTC
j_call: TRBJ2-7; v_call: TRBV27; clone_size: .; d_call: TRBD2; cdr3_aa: CASSLSRLAGSYEQYF; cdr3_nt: TGTGCCAGCAGTTTATCGAGGCTAGCGGGATCGTACGAGCAGTACTTC
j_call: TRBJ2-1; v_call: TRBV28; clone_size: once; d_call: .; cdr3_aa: CASSLYRITYNEQFF; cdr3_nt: TGTGCCAGCAGTTTATACCGGATAACCTACAATGAGCAGTTCTTC
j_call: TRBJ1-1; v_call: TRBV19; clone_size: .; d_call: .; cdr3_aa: CASSISRMNTEAFF; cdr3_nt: TGTGCCAGTAGTATATCGCGGATGAACACTGAAGCTTTCTTT
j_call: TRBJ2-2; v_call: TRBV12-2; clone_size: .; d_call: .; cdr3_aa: CASRGLAGANTGELFF; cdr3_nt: TGTGCAAGTCGCGGACTAGCGGGAGCGAACACCGGGGAGCTGTTTTTT
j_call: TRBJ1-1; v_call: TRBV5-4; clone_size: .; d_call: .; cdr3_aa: CASYRGQTNTEAFF; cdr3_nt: TGTGCCAGCTACCGGGGGCAGACGAACACTGAAGCTTTCTTT
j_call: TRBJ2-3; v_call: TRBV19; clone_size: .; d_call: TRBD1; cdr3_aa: CASSIQGVLYSTDTQYF; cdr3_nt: TGTGCCAGTAGTATCCAGGGGGTTCTCTATAGCACAGATACGCAGTATTTT
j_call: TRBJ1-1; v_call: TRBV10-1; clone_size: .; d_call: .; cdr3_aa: CASSMTGNTEAFF; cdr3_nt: TGCGCCAGCAGTATGACAGGGAACACTGAAGCTTTCTTT
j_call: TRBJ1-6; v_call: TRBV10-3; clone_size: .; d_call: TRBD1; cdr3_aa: CAISGDSTSSYNSPLHF; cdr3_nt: TGTGCCATCAGTGGGGACAGCACCAGCTCCTATAATTCACCCCTCCACTTT
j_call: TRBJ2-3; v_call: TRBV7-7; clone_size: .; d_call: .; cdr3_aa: CASSFFPRGSGTDTQYF; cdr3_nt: TGTGCTAGCAGCTTTTTCCCTCGAGGGAGCGGTACAGATACGCAGTATTTT
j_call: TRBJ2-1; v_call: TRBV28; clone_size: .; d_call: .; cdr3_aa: CASSLSGSGRNEQFF; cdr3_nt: TGTGCCAGCAGTTTAAGCGGTAGCGGACGCAATGAGCAGTTCTTC
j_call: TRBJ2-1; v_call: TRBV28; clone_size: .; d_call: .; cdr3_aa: CASRSNTGIPPLKQFF; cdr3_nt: TGTGCCAGCAGGTCTAATACCGGGATCCCTCCGTTAAAGCAGTTCTTC
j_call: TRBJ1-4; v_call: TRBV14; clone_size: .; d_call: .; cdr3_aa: CARSQDPPHAAEKLFF; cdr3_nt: TGTGCCAGAAGCCAAGACCCCCCTCACGCAGCCGAAAAACTGTTTTTT
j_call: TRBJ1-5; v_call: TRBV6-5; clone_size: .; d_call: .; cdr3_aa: CASRRGGNQPQHF; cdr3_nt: TGTGCCAGCCGGAGGGGGGGCAATCAGCCCCAGCATTTT
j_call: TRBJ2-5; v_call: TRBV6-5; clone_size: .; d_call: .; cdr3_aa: CASSIRYQETQYF; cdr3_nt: TGTGCCAGCAGCATCCGGTACCAAGAGACCCAGTACTTC
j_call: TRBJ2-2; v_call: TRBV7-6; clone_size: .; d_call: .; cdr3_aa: CASSPIRGTNTGELFF; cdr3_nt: TGTGCCAGCAGTCCTATTCGGGGTACGAACACCGGGGAGCTGTTTTTT
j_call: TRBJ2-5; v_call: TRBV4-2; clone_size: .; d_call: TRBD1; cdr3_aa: CASSQQQGETQYF; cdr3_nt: TGTGCCAGCAGCCAGCAACAGGGGGAGACCCAGTACTTC
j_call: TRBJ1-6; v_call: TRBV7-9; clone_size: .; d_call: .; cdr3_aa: CASSLLRVDSPLHF; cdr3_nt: TGTGCCAGCAGCTTACTCAGGGTTGATTCACCCCTCCACTTT
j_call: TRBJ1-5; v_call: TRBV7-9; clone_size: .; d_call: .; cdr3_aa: CAGGDVNQPQHF; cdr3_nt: TGTGCCGGCGGGGACGTCAATCAGCCCCAGCATTTT
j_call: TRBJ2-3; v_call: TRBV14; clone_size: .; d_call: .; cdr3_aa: CASSSLGTDTQYF; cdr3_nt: TGTGCCAGCAGCTCCCTTGGCACAGATACGCAGTATTTT
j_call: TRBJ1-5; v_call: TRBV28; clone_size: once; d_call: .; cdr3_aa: CASSRLSNQPQHF; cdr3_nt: TGTGCCAGCAGTCGACTTAGCAATCAGCCCCAGCATTTT
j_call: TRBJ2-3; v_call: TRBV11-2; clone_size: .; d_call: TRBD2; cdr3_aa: CASSQGWAGATDTQYF; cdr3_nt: TGTGCCAGCAGCCAGGGTTGGGCGGGAGCCACAGATACGCAGTATTTT
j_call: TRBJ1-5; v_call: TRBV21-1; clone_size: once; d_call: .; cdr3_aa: CASSKWGARVEQPQHF; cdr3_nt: TGTGCCAGCAGCAAATGGGGGGCACGAGTTGAGCAGCCCCAGCATTTT
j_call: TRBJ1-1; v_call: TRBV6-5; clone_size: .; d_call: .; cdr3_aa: CASSYGIIGGTEAFF; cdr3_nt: TGTGCCAGCAGTTACGGGATAATCGGGGGCACTGAAGCTTTCTTT
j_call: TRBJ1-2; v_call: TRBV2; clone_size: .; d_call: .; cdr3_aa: CASSAGRVANYGYTF; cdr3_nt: TGTGCCAGCAGTGCGGGACGAGTGGCTAACTATGGCTACACCTTC
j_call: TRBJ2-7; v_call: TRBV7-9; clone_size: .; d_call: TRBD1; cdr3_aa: CASSLPGTGASEQYF; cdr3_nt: TGTGCCAGCAGCTTACCCGGGACAGGGGCTAGCGAGCAGTACTTC
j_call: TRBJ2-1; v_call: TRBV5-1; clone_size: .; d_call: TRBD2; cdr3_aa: CASSLEGLTSGGRYNEQFF; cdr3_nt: TGCGCCAGCAGCTTGGAGGGACTGACTAGCGGGGGGAGATACAATGAGCAGTTCTTC
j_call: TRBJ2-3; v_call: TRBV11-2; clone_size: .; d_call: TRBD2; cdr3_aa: CASSLSGSLLDTQYF; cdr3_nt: TGTGCCAGCAGCCTAAGCGGGAGTCTGTTAGATACGCAGTATTTT
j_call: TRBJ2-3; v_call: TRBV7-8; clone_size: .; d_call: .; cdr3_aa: CASSLAGQPDTQYF; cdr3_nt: TGTGCCAGCAGCTTAGCAGGGCAGCCAGATACGCAGTATTTT
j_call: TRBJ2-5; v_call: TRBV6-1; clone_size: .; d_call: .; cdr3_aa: CASSPGSSLFAQYF; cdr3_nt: TGTGCCAGCAGTCCGGGGAGCTCGTTATTTGCCCAGTACTTC
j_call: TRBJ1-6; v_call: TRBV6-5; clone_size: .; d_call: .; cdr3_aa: CASSSGSLNSPLHF; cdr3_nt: TGTGCCAGCAGCTCCGGGAGTCTTAATTCACCCCTCCACTTT
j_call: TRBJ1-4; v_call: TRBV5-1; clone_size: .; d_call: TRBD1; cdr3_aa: CASSLLGTANEKLFF; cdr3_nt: TGCGCCAGCAGCTTATTGGGGACAGCTAATGAAAAACTGTTTTTT
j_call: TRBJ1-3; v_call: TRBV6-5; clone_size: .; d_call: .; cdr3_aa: CASRETDYSGNTIYF; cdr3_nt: TGTGCCAGCAGGGAGACGGACTACTCTGGAAACACCATATATTTT
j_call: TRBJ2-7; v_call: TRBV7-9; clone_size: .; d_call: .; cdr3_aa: CASSLSGVSSYEQYF; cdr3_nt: TGTGCCAGCAGCTTATCAGGGGTAAGCTCCTACGAGCAGTACTTC
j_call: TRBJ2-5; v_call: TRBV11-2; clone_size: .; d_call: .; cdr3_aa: CASSHRARQEETQYF; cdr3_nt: TGTGCCAGCAGCCACCGGGCCCGTCAGGAGGAGACCCAGTACTTC
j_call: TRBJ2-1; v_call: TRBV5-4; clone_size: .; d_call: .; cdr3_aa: CASSLDLRSSSYNEQFF; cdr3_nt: TGTGCCAGCAGCTTGGATCTCCGCTCTAGCTCCTACAATGAGCAGTTCTTC
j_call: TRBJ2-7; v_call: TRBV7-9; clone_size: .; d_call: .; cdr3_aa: CASSPPRDSYEQYF; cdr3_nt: TGTGCCAGCAGCCCTCCCCGGGATTCCTACGAGCAGTACTTC
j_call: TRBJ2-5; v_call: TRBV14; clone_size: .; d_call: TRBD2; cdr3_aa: CASSQIARGRYQETQYF; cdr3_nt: TGTGCCAGCAGCCAAATTGCGCGCGGGAGGTACCAAGAGACCCAGTACTTC
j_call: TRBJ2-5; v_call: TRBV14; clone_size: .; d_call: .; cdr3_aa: CASSQEKAEGLEETQYF; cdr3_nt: TGTGCCAGCAGCCAAGAAAAGGCGGAAGGGCTGGAGGAGACCCAGTACTTC
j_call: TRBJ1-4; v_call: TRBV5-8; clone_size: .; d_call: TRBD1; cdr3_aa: CASSDTGAGKLFF; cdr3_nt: TGTGCCAGCAGCGATACAGGGGCGGGAAAACTGTTTTTT
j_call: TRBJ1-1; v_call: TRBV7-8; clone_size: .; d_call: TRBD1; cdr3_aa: CASSRGQGTLGTEAFF; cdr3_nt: TGTGCCAGCAGCCGCGGACAGGGGACTTTAGGCACTGAAGCTTTCTTT
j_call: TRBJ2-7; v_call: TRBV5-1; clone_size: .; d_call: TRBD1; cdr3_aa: CASSLPQGPEYF; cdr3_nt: TGCGCCAGCAGCCTACCACAGGGGCCGGAGTACTTC
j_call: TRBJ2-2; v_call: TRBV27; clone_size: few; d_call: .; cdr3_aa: CASSPRISGELFF; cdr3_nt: TGTGCCAGCAGCCCACGTATCTCCGGGGAGCTGTTTTTT
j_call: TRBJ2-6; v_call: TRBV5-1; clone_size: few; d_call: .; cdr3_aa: CASSLGHGSGANVLTF; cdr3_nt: TGCGCCAGCAGCTTGGGCCACGGCTCTGGGGCCAACGTCCTGACTTTC
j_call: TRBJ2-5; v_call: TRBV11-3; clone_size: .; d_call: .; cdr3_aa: CASSFGPGKTQYF; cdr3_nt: .
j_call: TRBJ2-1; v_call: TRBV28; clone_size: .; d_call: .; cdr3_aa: CASSGKVPSSYNEQFF; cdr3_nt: TGTGCCAGCAGTGGCAAGGTTCCGAGCTCCTACAATGAGCAGTTCTTC
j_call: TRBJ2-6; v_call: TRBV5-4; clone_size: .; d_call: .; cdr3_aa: CASSPMGTGANVLTF; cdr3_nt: TGTGCCAGCAGCCCCATGGGTACTGGGGCCAACGTCCTGACTTTC
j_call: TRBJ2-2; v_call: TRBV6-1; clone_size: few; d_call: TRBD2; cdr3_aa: CASSGLAGGRTGELFF; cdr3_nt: TGTGCCAGCAGTGGGCTAGCGGGGGGGAGGACCGGGGAGCTGTTTTTT
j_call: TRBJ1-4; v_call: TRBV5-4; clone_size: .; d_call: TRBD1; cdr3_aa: CASSLLRDRAATNEKLFF; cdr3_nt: TGTGCCAGCAGCCTGCTCCGGGACAGGGCAGCAACTAATGAAAAACTGTTTTTT
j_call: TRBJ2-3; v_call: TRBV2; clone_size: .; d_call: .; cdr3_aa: CASSVGAPPDTQYF; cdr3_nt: TGTGCCAGCAGTGTAGGGGCGCCCCCAGATACGCAGTATTTT
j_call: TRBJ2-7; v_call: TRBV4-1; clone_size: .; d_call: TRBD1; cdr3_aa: CASSQIGTGLGEQYF; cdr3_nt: TGCGCCAGCAGCCAGATAGGGACAGGGTTGGGGGAGCAGTACTTC
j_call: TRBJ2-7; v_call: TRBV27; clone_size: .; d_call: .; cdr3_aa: CASSPYRDGIYEQYF; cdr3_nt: TGTGCCAGCAGTCCCTACAGGGACGGTATCTACGAGCAGTACTTC
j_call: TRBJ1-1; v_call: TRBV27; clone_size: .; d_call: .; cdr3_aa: CASSLCGHITEAFF; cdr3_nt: TGTGCCAGCAGTTTATGCGGCCACATCACTGAAGCTTTCTTT